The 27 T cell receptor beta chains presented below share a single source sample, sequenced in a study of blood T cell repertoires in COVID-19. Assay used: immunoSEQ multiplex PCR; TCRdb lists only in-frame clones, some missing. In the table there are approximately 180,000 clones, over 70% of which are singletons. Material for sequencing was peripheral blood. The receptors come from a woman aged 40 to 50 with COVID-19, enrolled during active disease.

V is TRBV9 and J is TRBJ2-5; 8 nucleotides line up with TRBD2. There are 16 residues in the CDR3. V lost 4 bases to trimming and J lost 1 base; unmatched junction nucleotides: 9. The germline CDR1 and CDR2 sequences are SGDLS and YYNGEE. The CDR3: CASSSKGLAVQETQYF. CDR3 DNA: TGTGCCAGCAGCTCTAAAGGACTAGCTGTCCAAGAGACCCAGTACTTC.

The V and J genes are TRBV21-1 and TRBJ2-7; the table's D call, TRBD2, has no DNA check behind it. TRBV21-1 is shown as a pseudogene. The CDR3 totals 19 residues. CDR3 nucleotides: TGTGCCAGCAGCAAAGGAGGGACTAGCGGGGGGGATAGGGTCTACGAGCAGTACTTC. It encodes CASSKGGTSGGDRVYEQYF.

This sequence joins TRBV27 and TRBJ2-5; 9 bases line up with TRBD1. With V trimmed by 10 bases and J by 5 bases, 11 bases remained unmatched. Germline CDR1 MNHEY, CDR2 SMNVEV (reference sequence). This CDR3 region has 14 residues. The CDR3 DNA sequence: TGTGCCACTTCATACAGGGGGCGCGGGGAGACCCAGTACTTC. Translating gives CATSYRGRGETQYF.

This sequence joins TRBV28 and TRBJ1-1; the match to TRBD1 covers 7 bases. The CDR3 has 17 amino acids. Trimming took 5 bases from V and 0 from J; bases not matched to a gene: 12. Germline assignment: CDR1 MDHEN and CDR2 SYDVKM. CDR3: CASSIVFGQALNTEAFF. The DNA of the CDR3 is TGTGCCAGCAGTATAGTATTCGGACAGGCCTTGAACACTGAAGCTTTCTTT.

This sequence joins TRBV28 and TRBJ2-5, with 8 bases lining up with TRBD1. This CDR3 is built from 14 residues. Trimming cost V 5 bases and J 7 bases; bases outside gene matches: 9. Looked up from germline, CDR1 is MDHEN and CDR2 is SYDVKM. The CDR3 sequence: CASSAGQVRGTQYF. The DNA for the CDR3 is TGTGCCAGCAGTGCGGGACAGGTCCGTGGGACCCAGTACTTC.

The CDR3 spells CASSLTPGVDTQYF. CDR3 nucleotide sequence: TGTGCCAGCAGCTTGACTCCGGGGGTAGATACGCAGTATTTT. The gene calls are TRBV5-6 and TRBJ2-3; D may be TRBD2 (6 bases). Between the trimmed V and J ends, which lost 1 base and 5 bases, there was a span of 11 bases. This CDR3 comprises 14 residues. Germline V gene lookup returns CDR1 SGHDT and CDR2 YYEEEE.

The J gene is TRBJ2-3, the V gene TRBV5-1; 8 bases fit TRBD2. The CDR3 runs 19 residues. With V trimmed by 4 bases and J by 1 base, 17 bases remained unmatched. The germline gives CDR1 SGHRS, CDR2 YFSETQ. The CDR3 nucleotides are TGCGCCAGCAGCCCTGGTATGGCCTGGCGGGGGGTTGGCACAGATACGCAGTATTTT. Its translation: CASSPGMAWRGVGTDTQYF.

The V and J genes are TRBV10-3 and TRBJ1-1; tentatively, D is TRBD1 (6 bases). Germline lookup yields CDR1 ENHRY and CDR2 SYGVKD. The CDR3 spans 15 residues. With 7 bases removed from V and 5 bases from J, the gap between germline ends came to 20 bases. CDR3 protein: CAINPTGLGYTEAFF. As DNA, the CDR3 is TGTGCCATCAACCCGACAGGACTAGGATATACTGAAGCTTTCTTT.

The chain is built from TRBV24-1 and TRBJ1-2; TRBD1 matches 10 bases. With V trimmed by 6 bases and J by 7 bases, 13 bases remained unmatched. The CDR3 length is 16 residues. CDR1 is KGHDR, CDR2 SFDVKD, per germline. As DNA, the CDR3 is TGTGCCACCAGTCAACCCGGGACAGGGGACCAGCGTGGCTACACCTTC. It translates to CATSQPGTGDQRGYTF.

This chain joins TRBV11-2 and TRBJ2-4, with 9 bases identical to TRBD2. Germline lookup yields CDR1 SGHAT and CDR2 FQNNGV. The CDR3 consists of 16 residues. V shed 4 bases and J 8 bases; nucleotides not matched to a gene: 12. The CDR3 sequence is CASSSRREGRWDIQYF. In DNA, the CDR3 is TGTGCCAGCAGCTCCCGGCGGGAGGGCCGATGGGACATTCAGTACTTC.

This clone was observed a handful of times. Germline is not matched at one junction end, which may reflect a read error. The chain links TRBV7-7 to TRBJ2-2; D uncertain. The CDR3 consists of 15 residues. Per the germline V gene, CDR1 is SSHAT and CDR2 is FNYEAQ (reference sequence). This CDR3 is CASSSQAFNTGELFF. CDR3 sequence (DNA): TGTGCTAGCAGCTCCCAGGCATTTAACACCGGGGAGCTGTTTTTT.

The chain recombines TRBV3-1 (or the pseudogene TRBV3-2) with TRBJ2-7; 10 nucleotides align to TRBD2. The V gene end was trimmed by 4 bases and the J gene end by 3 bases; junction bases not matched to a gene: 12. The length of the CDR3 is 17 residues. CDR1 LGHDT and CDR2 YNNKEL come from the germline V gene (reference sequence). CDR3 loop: CASSPALLAGRIYEQYF. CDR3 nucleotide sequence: TGTGCCAGCAGCCCAGCCCTACTAGCGGGAAGGATCTACGAGCAGTACTTC.

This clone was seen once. Here the CDR3 reads CASSSAPDRLYEQYF. The CDR3 DNA follows: TGTGCCAGCAGCTCCGCGCCGGACAGGCTCTACGAGCAGTACTTC. The chain uses TRBV7-2 and TRBJ2-7, with 7 nucleotides matching TRBD1. The J segment lost 3 bases and the V segment lost 4 bases, leaving 9 bases of the junction unmatched. Germline V gene sequence: CDR1 SGHTA, CDR2 FQGNSA. The CDR3 sequence is 15 residues long.

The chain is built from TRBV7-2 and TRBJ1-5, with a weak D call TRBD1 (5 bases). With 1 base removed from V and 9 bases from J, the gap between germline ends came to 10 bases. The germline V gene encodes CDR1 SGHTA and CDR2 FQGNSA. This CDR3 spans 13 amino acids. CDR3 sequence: CASSLGGQTPQHF. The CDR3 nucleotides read TGTGCCAGCAGCTTAGGGGGCCAGACGCCCCAGCATTTT.

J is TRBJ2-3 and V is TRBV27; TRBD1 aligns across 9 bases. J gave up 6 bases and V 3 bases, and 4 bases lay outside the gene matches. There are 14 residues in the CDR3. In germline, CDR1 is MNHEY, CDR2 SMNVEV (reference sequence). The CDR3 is CASSLGQGGDTQYF. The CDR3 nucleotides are TGTGCCAGCAGTTTGGGACAGGGTGGGGATACGCAGTATTTT.

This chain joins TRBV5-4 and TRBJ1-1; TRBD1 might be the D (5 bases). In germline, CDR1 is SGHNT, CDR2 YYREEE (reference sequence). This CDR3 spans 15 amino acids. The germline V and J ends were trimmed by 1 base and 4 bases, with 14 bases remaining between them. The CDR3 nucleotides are TGTGCCAGCAGCTTGCAAATCAGGGCGGCCACTGAAGCTTTCTTT. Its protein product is CASSLQIRAATEAFF.

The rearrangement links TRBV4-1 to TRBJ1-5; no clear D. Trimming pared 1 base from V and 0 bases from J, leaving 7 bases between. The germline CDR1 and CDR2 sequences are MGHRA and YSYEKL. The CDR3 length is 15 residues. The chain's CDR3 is CASSQVYGSNQPQHF. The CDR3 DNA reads TGCGCCAGCAGCCAAGTCTACGGTAGCAATCAGCCCCAGCATTTT.

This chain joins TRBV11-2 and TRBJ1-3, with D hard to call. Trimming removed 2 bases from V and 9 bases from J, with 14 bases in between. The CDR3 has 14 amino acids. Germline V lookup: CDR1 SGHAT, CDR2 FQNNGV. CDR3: CASSLRIPSGTIYF. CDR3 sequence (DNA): TGTGCCAGCAGCTTAAGAATCCCCTCGGGCACCATATATTTT.

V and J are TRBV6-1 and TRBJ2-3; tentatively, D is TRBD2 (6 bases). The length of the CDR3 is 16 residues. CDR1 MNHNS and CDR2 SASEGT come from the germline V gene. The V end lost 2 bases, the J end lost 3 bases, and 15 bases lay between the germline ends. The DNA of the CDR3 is TGTGCCAGCAGTGAATTTGGAAAGGGGAGGACAGATACGCAGTATTTT. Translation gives CASSEFGKGRTDTQYF.

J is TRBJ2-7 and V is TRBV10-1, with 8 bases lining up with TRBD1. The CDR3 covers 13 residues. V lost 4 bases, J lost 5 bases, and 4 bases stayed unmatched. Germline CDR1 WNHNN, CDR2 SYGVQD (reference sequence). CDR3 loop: CASSADRDHEQYF. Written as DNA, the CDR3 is TGCGCCAGCAGTGCGGACAGGGACCACGAGCAGTACTTC.

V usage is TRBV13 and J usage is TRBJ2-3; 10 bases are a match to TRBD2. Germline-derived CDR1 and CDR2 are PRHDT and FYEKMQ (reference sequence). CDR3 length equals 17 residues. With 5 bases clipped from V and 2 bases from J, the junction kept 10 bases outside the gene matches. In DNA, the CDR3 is TGTGCCAGCAGCCCCTACCAGCGGGAGGGCCTCACAGATACGCAGTATTTT. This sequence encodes CASSPYQREGLTDTQYF.

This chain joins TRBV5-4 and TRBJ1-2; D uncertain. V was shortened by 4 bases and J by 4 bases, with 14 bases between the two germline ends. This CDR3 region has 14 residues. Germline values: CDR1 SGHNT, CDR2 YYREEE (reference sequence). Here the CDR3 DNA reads TGTGCCAGCAGCACCCCACCGGGTAGCTATGGCTACACCTTC. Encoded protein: CASSTPPGSYGYTF.

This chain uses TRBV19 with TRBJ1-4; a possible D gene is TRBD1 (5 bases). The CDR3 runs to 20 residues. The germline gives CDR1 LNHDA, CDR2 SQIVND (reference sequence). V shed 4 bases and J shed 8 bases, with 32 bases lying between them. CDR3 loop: CASSSVYMVRKRLEGEKLFF. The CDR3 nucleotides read TGTGCCAGTAGTAGCGTTTACATGGTGAGGAAAAGATTGGAGGGGGAAAAACTGTTTTTT.

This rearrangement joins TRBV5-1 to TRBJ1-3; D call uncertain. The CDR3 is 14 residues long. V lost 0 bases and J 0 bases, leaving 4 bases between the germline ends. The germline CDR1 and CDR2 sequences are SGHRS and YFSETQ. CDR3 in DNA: TGCGCCAGCAGCTTGGCGGGCTCTGGAAACACCATATATTTT. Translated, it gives CASSLAGSGNTIYF. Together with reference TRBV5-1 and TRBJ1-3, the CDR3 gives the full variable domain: KAGVTQTPRYLIKTRGQQVTLSCSPISGHRSVSWYQQTPGQGLQFLFEYFSETQRNKGNFPGRFSGRQFSNSRSEMNVSTLELGDSALYLCASSLAGSGNTIYFGEGSWLTVV.

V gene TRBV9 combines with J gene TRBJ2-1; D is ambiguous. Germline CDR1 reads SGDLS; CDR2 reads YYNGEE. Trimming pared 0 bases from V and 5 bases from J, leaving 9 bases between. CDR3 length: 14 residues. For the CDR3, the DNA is TGTGCCAGCAGCGTAGCTTCACAGAACAATGAGCAGTTCTTC. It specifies CASSVASQNNEQFF.

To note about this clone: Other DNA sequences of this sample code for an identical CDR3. DNA for the CDR3: TGTGCCAGCTCACTCCAGGGGAACACCGGGGAGCTGTTTTTT. Protein sequence: CASSLQGNTGELFF. The genes are TRBV18 and TRBJ2-2; D is possibly TRBD1 (5 bases). The CDR3 is 14 residues long. Trimming took 4 bases from V and 1 from J, leaving 7 bases between them. CDR1 and CDR2 (germline): KGHSH, LQKENI.

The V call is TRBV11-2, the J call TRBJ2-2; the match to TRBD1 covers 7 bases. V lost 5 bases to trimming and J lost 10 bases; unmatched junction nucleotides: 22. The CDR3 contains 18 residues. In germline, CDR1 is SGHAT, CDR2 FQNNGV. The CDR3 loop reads CASSPYLPGQFGLLELFF. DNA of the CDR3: TGTGCCAGCAGCCCTTACTTACCGGGACAGTTCGGTTTATTGGAGCTGTTTTTT.